Below, one TCR beta chain is given with its context. This clone's antigen is unknown. No much larger clone is present one base from it, and per-base qualities are unavailable. Reads for this sample came from an Illumina HiSeq 1500. TCRdb passed the public sequencing reads through fastp at Q25 and MiXCR, retaining productive beta sequences. Rows are unified per CDR3 protein, each entry keeping the most common DNA and genes. This sample gives fewer than 1,000,000 distinct CDR3 sequences in total; approximately 31% of them show up just once. The biggest ten clones account for about 14% of the sample. This sample is drawn from a study of T cell repertoires in cytomegalovirus infection (dated by TCRdb to about 2019). Background on the whole study: Recently identified HLA-C-restricted CMV epitopes, whose presentation resists viral immunomodulation, were targeted by peptide stimulations together with well-studied HLA-B-restricted epitopes. The HLA type of each donor mattered for the analysis, because public TCR beta signatures pointed to carriage of CMV infection along with the matching HLA type.

Reading the germline V gene gives CDR1 MDHEN and CDR2 SYDVKM. Trimming leaves V shorter by 4 bases and J shorter by 10 bases, with the junction holding 10 bases beyond the gene matches. The CDR3 runs 15 amino acids, cysteine and phenylalanine included. CDR3 DNA only is kept here, 45 bases in frame from base 1. Here is what the overall study found, with its caveats: In the ex vivo response, HLA-C-restricted CMV-specific TCR beta clonotypes were dominant, and in two of eight donors the single most frequent clonotype came from this HLA-C-restricted group. Cumulative frequency of public TCR beta family members discriminated carriers of CMV infection plus the relevant HLA type in this cohort and an independent approximately 370-donor cohort.

Interpreted using the paper, the treatment or condition label stands for: in vitro stimulation with specific CMV peptide epitopes to enrich CMV-specific T cells. The origin of this receptor is a human donor in good health (CMV status not recorded). Some clones in this sample may be carry-over from other donors' samples. The chain is assembled from TRBV28 and TRBJ2-1, and TRBD1 matches 10 of the central bases. The specimen was cultured CD8+ T cells from PBMCs, collected from culture after CMV antigen stimulation. The nucleotide sequence reads TGTGCCAGCAGTTCCCTGGGACAGGGGTCGGCGGAGCAGTTCTTC. Translated, this is CASSSLGQGSAEQFF.